This T cell receptor beta chain comes out of a study of cytomegalovirus exposure and HLA in healthy donors. Study-level findings and limits: Later analysis identified a missense DCLRE1C variant that was linked to TCR beta V- and J-gene trimming. Analyzed later, association rates of TCRs varied across HLA loci, with DRB1 most and HLA-C fewest.

Vbeta (60) and Jbeta (13) primers were used in the PCR. Libraries were prepared by immunoSEQ multiplex PCR; TCRdb keeps only in-frame clonotypes and omits some of them. The table includes roughly 130,000 clones, 80% detected once. Trimming shortened V by 3 bases and J by 1 base, and 12 bases separated the two germline ends. The CDR3 has 15 amino acids. Germline CDR1 and CDR2: MNHNS and SASEGT. Worth noting for this clone: Antigen unknown.

The chain employs TRBV6-1 and TRBJ1-2, with D perhaps matching TRBD1 (5 bases). The TCR sequence derives from a man in his forties or fifties in good health and CMV-seronegative. The sequencing input was PBMCs. The CDR3: CASSDPDTINYGYTF. In DNA form, the CDR3 reads TGTGCCAGCAGTGACCCGGACACGATTAACTATGGCTACACCTTC.